This is a list of T cell receptor beta chains from one sample in a study of blood T cell repertoires in COVID-19. TCRdb's copy holds only in-frame clones and misses some; the assay was immunoSEQ multiplex PCR. Of some 100,000 clones in the sample, roughly 80% were seen once. The sample taken for sequencing was peripheral blood. Every receptor here comes from a man between 45 and 60 years old with acute or convalescent COVID-19. Each CDR3 is given with its conserved first and last residue. D genes are given only for firm matches. Clone size appears in some rows only: once, few, many, or a class for an expanded clone.

J: TRBJ2-7
D: TRBD2
V: TRBV5-1
length: 14
size: .
CDR3: CASSPGLAGYEQYF
DNA: TGCGCCAGCAGCCCTGGACTAGCGGGCTACGAGCAGTACTTC

J: TRBJ2-2
D: TRBD2
V: TRBV10-3
length: 14
size: .
CDR3: CAISEREGNGELFF
DNA: TGTGCCATCAGTGAGCGGGAGGGGAACGGGGAGCTGTTTTTT

J: TRBJ2-2
D: TRBD1
V: TRBV24-1
length: 14
size: .
CDR3: CATSDWDSRGELFF
DNA: TGTGCCACCAGTGATTGGGACAGCCGTGGGGAGCTGTTTTTT

J: TRBJ2-7
D: .
V: TRBV5-1
length: 11
size: .
CDR3: CASSRGYEQYF
DNA: TGCGCCAGCAGCAGGGGGTACGAGCAGTACTTC

J: TRBJ1-2
D: .
V: TRBV19
length: 13
size: .
CDR3: CASSIIQRNGYTF
DNA: TGTGCCAGTAGTATAATCCAGCGGAATGGCTACACCTTC

J: TRBJ2-5
D: TRBD2
V: TRBV2
length: 15
size: .
CDR3: CASSEEAGGLETQYF
DNA: TGTGCCAGCAGTGAAGAAGCGGGGGGGTTAGAGACCCAGTACTTC

J: TRBJ1-5
D: TRBD1
V: TRBV2
length: 13
size: .
CDR3: CASSQGGGQPQHF
DNA: TGTGCCAGCAGCCAGGGGGGTGGTCAGCCCCAGCATTTT

J: TRBJ2-7
D: TRBD1
V: TRBV6-6
length: 15
size: .
CDR3: CASSYPGQGTYEQYF
DNA: TGTGCCAGCAGTTACCCCGGACAGGGAACCTACGAGCAGTACTTC

J: TRBJ1-2
D: .
V: TRBV7-9
length: 12
size: .
CDR3: CASSLDWDGYTF
DNA: TGTGCCAGCAGCCTCGACTGGGATGGCTACACCTTC

J: TRBJ1-5
D: .
V: TRBV19
length: 15
size: .
CDR3: CASSKRFYSNQPQHF
DNA: TGTGCCAGTAGTAAGCGCTTCTATAGCAATCAGCCCCAGCATTTT

J: TRBJ1-4
D: .
V: TRBV7-6
length: 16
size: .
CDR3: CASSLTNSDGSEKLFF
DNA: TGTGCCAGCAGCTTAACCAACTCAGATGGGAGTGAAAAACTGTTTTTT

J: TRBJ1-1
D: .
V: TRBV2
length: 14
size: many
CDR3: CASSGGTRNTEAFF
DNA: TGTGCCAGCAGTGGCGGGACGAGGAACACTGAAGCTTTCTTT

J: TRBJ1-2
D: .
V: TRBV27
length: 14
size: .
CDR3: CASRSGVANYGYTF
DNA: TGTGCCAGCAGATCAGGGGTGGCTAACTATGGCTACACCTTC

J: TRBJ2-5
D: TRBD2
V: TRBV6-6
length: 15
size: .
CDR3: CASSYRPRGEETQYF
DNA: TGTGCCAGCAGTTACCGCCCGCGGGGGGAAGAGACCCAGTACTTC

J: TRBJ2-2
D: .
V: TRBV29-1
length: 14
size: .
CDR3: CSVRLQVNTGELFF
DNA: TGCAGCGTTCGCCTACAGGTGAACACCGGGGAGCTGTTTTTT

J: TRBJ2-4
D: .
V: TRBV6-1
length: 14
size: .
CDR3: CASSEHGLENIQYF
DNA: TGTGCCAGCAGTGAACACGGTCTCGAGAACATTCAGTACTTC

J: TRBJ2-3
D: TRBD2
V: TRBV5-1
length: 16
size: .
CDR3: CASSLNSGGAWDTQYF
DNA: TGCGCCAGCAGCTTGAATAGCGGGGGGGCCTGGGATACGCAGTATTTT

J: TRBJ1-2
D: .
V: TRBV11-2
length: 14
size: .
CDR3: CASSLGLQYGGYTF
DNA: TGTGCCAGCAGCTTAGGCTTGCAGTACGGGGGCTACACCTTC

J: TRBJ1-2
D: .
V: TRBV10-1
length: 9
size: .
CDR3: CASSESDSF
DNA: TGCGCCAGCAGTGAGTCTGACAGCTTC

J: TRBJ2-7
D: TRBD1
V: TRBV28
length: 14
size: many
CDR3: CASRTTGGSYEQYF
DNA: TGTGCCAGCAGGACGACAGGGGGCTCCTACGAGCAGTACTTC

J: TRBJ2-2
D: TRBD1
V: TRBV28
length: 16
size: .
CDR3: CASSFLGTANTGELFF
DNA: TGTGCCAGCAGTTTTCTCGGGACAGCCAACACCGGGGAGCTGTTTTTT

J: TRBJ2-7
D: TRBD1
V: TRBV6-5
length: 15
size: few
CDR3: CASSYAGTGGNEQYF
DNA: TGTGCCAGCAGTTACGCCGGGACAGGGGGAAACGAGCAGTACTTC

J: TRBJ1-1
D: TRBD1
V: TRBV29-1
length: 14
size: .
CDR3: CSVEVRDRVTEAFF
DNA: TGCAGCGTTGAAGTTAGGGACAGGGTCACTGAAGCTTTCTTT

J: TRBJ1-6
D: .
V: TRBV5-1
length: 15
size: .
CDR3: CASSLTGPYNSPLHF
DNA: TGCGCCAGCAGCTTGACAGGGCCCTATAATTCACCCCTCCACTTT

J: TRBJ1-5
D: .
V: TRBV5-1
length: 15
size: .
CDR3: CASSLGGLGNQPQHF
DNA: TGCGCCAGCAGCTTGGGTGGGCTCGGCAATCAGCCCCAGCATTTT

J: TRBJ2-1
D: TRBD2
V: TRBV7-9
length: 15
size: .
CDR3: CASSPGLAAYNEQFF
DNA: TGTGCCAGCAGCCCGGGACTAGCGGCCTACAATGAGCAGTTCTTC

J: TRBJ2-6
D: TRBD1
V: TRBV29-1
length: 14
size: .
CDR3: CSAAGGAGANVLTF
DNA: TGCAGCGCTGCAGGGGGCGCTGGGGCCAACGTCCTGACTTTC

J: TRBJ2-4
D: .
V: TRBV28
length: 15
size: .
CDR3: CASSRSTVTKNIQYF
DNA: TGTGCCAGCAGCCGGTCGACAGTTACCAAAAACATTCAGTACTTC

J: TRBJ2-1
D: TRBD1
V: TRBV24-1
length: 13
size: .
CDR3: CATSGQGAHEQFF
DNA: TGTGCCACTAGTGGACAGGGCGCTCATGAGCAGTTCTTC

J: TRBJ1-1
D: TRBD1
V: TRBV29-1
length: 14
size: once
CDR3: CSVEPGTGSIRAFF
DNA: TGCAGCGTTGAACCCGGGACAGGGTCGATTAGGGCTTTCTTT

J: TRBJ1-1
D: .
V: TRBV7-3
length: 13
size: .
CDR3: CASSYGENTEAFF
DNA: TGTGCCAGCAGCTACGGAGAGAACACTGAAGCTTTCTTT

J: TRBJ2-1
D: .
V: TRBV6-6
length: 14
size: .
CDR3: CASSYGGLYNEQFF
DNA: TGTGCCAGCAGTTACGGGGGACTCTACAATGAGCAGTTCTTC

J: TRBJ2-7
D: .
V: TRBV5-8
length: 15
size: .
CDR3: CASSRTTQGGYEQYF
DNA: TGTGCCAGCAGCAGAACCACACAGGGGGGGTACGAGCAGTACTTC

J: TRBJ2-1
D: TRBD1
V: TRBV5-1
length: 15
size: .
CDR3: CASSTTGVTENEQFF
DNA: TGCGCCAGCAGCACAACAGGGGTTACGGAGAATGAGCAGTTCTTC

J: TRBJ2-7
D: TRBD2
V: TRBV11-2
length: 15
size: few
CDR3: CASSLNPGGRDEQYF
DNA: TGTGCCAGCAGCCTCAATCCTGGCGGGAGGGACGAGCAGTACTTC

J: TRBJ1-5
D: .
V: TRBV19
length: 16
size: few
CDR3: CASSIRPGAGAQPQHF
DNA: TGTGCCAGTAGTATTCGCCCAGGGGCAGGGGCGCAGCCCCAGCATTTT

J: TRBJ2-3
D: TRBD1
V: TRBV24-1
length: 15
size: .
CDR3: CATSGRGQGTDTQYF
DNA: TGTGCCACCAGTGGCCGAGGACAGGGCACAGATACGCAGTATTTT

J: TRBJ1-4
D: TRBD1
V: TRBV5-1
length: 15
size: .
CDR3: CASRGQGNEYEKLFF
DNA: TGCGCCAGCAGGGGACAGGGCAATGAGTATGAAAAACTGTTTTTT

J: TRBJ2-1
D: .
V: TRBV4-2
length: 16
size: .
CDR3: CASSQEGERFNNEQFF
DNA: TGTGCCAGCAGCCAAGAAGGAGAACGGTTTAACAATGAGCAGTTCTTC

J: TRBJ2-1
D: TRBD2
V: TRBV24-1
length: 14
size: .
CDR3: CATTPGGRSDEQFF
DNA: TGTGCCACCACCCCCGGCGGGAGGTCGGATGAGCAGTTCTTC

J: TRBJ2-7
D: .
V: TRBV7-8
length: 13
size: few
CDR3: CASSLAGDYEQYF
DNA: TGTGCCAGCAGCTTAGCGGGAGACTACGAGCAGTACTTC

J: TRBJ2-7
D: TRBD2
V: TRBV11-3
length: 15
size: .
CDR3: CASSLGPSGGFEQYF
DNA: TGTGCCAGCAGCCTCGGCCCGAGCGGGGGATTCGAGCAGTACTTC

J: TRBJ1-4
D: .
V: TRBV19
length: 11
size: .
CDR3: CASSAEEKLFF
DNA: TGTGCCAGTAGTGCAGAAGAAAAACTGTTTTTT

J: TRBJ1-6
D: TRBD1
V: TRBV2
length: 15
size: .
CDR3: CASRAGRGNRSPLHF
DNA: TGTGCCAGCAGGGCTGGCAGGGGGAACCGGTCACCCCTCCACTTT

J: TRBJ2-1
D: TRBD2
V: TRBV20-1
length: 15
size: .
CDR3: CSASRTSQGFNEQFF
DNA: TGCAGTGCTAGTCGGACTAGCCAGGGGTTCAATGAGCAGTTCTTC

J: TRBJ1-2
D: .
V: TRBV7-9
length: 13
size: .
CDR3: CASERVGRGGYTF
DNA: TGTGCCAGCGAAAGGGTCGGAAGGGGTGGCTACACCTTC

J: TRBJ1-5
D: .
V: TRBV28
length: 14
size: .
CDR3: CASSPGGGGQPQHF
DNA: TGTGCCAGCAGTCCTGGGGGGGGAGGACAGCCCCAGCATTTT

J: TRBJ1-6
D: .
V: TRBV13
length: 13
size: .
CDR3: CASSLGEGSPLHF
DNA: TGTGCCAGCAGCTTGGGGGAGGGATCACCCCTCCACTTT

J: TRBJ2-7
D: .
V: TRBV29-1
length: 13
size: .
CDR3: CSVTGSSSYEQYF
DNA: TGCAGCGTGACAGGATCCAGCTCCTACGAGCAGTACTTC